These 20 T cell receptor beta chains were sequenced from one sample in a study of blood T cell repertoires in COVID-19. Produced via immunoSEQ multiplex PCR; TCRdb's table is partial and in-frame only. The sample comprises fewer than 200,000 clones, 70% to 90% of which are singletons, and roughly 6% rests with the top ten. The material sequenced was peripheral blood. The receptor set was obtained from a man between 40 and 49 years old with active or convalescent COVID-19.

This chain's CDR3 is CSTPGGYGGGNTEAFF. In DNA, the CDR3 is TGCAGCACCCCAGGAGGTTACGGGGGGGGGAACACTGAAGCTTTCTTT. The chain combines TRBV29-1 with TRBJ1-1, with D perhaps TRBD1 (5 bases). Germline V CDR1 and CDR2: SQVTM, ANQGSEA. The CDR3 runs to 16 residues. V was clipped by 8 bases and J by 1 base, with 23 bases between them.

The chain carries TRBV19 and TRBJ1-1, with no clear D. Germline CDR1 reads LNHDA; CDR2 reads SQIVND (reference sequence). V gave up 3 bases and J gave up 10 bases, with 9 bases separating them. The CDR3 has 11 amino acids. This CDR3 reads CASSIGPGAFF. DNA of the CDR3: TGTGCCAGTAGTATTGGCCCGGGAGCTTTCTTT. Variable domain in full (rest from reference TRBV19 and TRBJ1-1): DGGITQSPKYLFRKEGQNVTLSCEQNLNHDAMYWYRQDPGQGLRLIYYSQIVNDFQKGDIAEGYSVSREKKESFPLTVTSAQKNPTAFYLCASSIGPGAFFGQGTRLTVV.

The CDR3 spells CASSSTQETQYF. CDR3 DNA: TGTGCCAGCAGCAGCACGCAAGAGACCCAGTACTTC. The V gene is TRBV6-2 or TRBV6-3, the J gene TRBJ2-5; D is unresolved. V shed 6 bases and J shed 2 bases, with 7 bases lying between them. The CDR3 loop spans 12 amino acids. Germline lookup yields CDR1 MNHEY and CDR2 SVGEGT.

The chain couples TRBV10-3 to TRBJ1-6, with D hard to call. V was pared by 6 bases and J by 5 bases, with 14 bases between. This CDR3 has 15 residues. Looked up from germline, CDR1 is ENHRY and CDR2 is SYGVKD. Here the CDR3 reads CAIRRGLGDNSPLHF. The CDR3 DNA is TGTGCCATCAGACGGGGTTTAGGTGATAATTCACCCCTCCACTTT.

The chain combines TRBV27 with TRBJ2-3; the match to TRBD2 covers 9 bases. Trimming took 3 bases from V and 1 from J; bases not matched to a gene: 2. Germline V gene lookup returns CDR1 MNHEY and CDR2 SMNVEV (reference sequence). The CDR3 contains 15 residues. The CDR3 here is CASSFLAGRTDTQYF. For the CDR3, the DNA is TGTGCCAGCAGTTTTCTAGCGGGGCGCACAGATACGCAGTATTTT.

This clone showed up just a few times. The chain's CDR3 is CASSTGLDNEQFF. In DNA, the CDR3 is TGTGCCAGCAGCACCGGACTAGACAATGAGCAGTTCTTC. V is TRBV5-4 and J is TRBJ2-1; TRBD2 matches at 7 bases. CDR1 is SGHNT and CDR2 is YYREEE in the germline V gene (reference sequence). This CDR3 region has 13 residues. The ends lost 4 bases at V and 5 bases at J; junction bases unmatched: 3.

The chain employs TRBV2 and TRBJ2-5, with TRBD2 matching 10 bases. The CDR3 is 17 residues long. Germline CDR1 reads SNHLY; CDR2 reads FYNNEI. The V gene end was trimmed by 3 bases and the J gene end by 5 bases; junction bases not matched to a gene: 12. CDR3 coding DNA: TGTGCCAGCAGTGACGGGGCTAGCGGGGGAGGGATGGAGACCCAGTACTTC. Its translation is CASSDGASGGGMETQYF.

The V gene is TRBV29-1, the J gene TRBJ2-3, with 7 bases aligning to TRBD1. Trimming took 5 bases from V and 4 from J; bases not matched to a gene: 6. The CDR3 consists of 13 residues. The germline V gene has CDR1 SQVTM and CDR2 ANQGSEA. The CDR3 DNA reads TGCAGCGTTCTCAAAGGGGGCGCAGATACGCAGTATTTT. Its translation: CSVLKGGADTQYF.

The rearrangement joins TRBV7-9 to TRBJ2-7, with a possible D match to TRBD2 (5 bases). Trimming cost V 1 base and J 6 bases, with 10 bases left between them. Germline CDR1 and CDR2: SEHNR and FQNEAQ (reference sequence). The CDR3 consists of 13 residues. For the CDR3, the DNA is TGTGCCAGCAGCTTAGGGGGAGACGGCGAGCAGTACTTC. Its protein product is CASSLGGDGEQYF.

This chain links TRBV24-1 with TRBJ2-2; 7 nucleotides agree with TRBD1. The CDR3 loop spans 15 amino acids. With 6 bases clipped from V and 3 bases from J, the junction kept 6 bases outside the gene matches. Germline V lookup: CDR1 KGHDR, CDR2 SFDVKD. CDR3 loop: CATSSTGVYTGELFF. CDR3 nucleotides: TGTGCCACCAGTAGCACAGGGGTGTACACCGGGGAGCTGTTTTTT.

The chain recombines TRBV29-1 with TRBJ1-1; D gene uncertain. Trimming pared 6 bases from V and 1 base from J, leaving 21 bases between. Per germline, CDR1 SQVTM and CDR2 ANQGSEA. This CDR3 contains 16 residues. CDR3 DNA sequence: TGCAGCGTCCCATCGGAGGGTCCTCTGGGGAACACTGAAGCTTTCTTT. Residues: CSVPSEGPLGNTEAFF. The entire variable domain, with the rest obtained from reference TRBV29-1 and TRBJ1-1, is as follows: SAVISQKPSRDICQRGTSLTIQCQVDSQVTMMFWYRQQPGQSLTLIATANQGSEATYESGFVIDKFPISRPNLTFSTLTVSNMSPEDSSIYLCSVPSEGPLGNTEAFFGQGTRLTVV.

The rearrangement links TRBV19 to TRBJ1-1; D gene ambiguous. With 7 bases removed from V and 2 bases from J, the gap between germline ends came to 14 bases. CDR1 is LNHDA and CDR2 is SQIVND in the germline V gene (reference sequence). This CDR3 has 14 amino acids. CDR3 nucleotides: TGTGCCAGTACCTTTCGACACCGCAACACTGAAGCTTTCTTT. It translates to CASTFRHRNTEAFF.

The chain links TRBV12-3 or TRBV12-4 to TRBJ1-2, with 7 bases identical to TRBD1. The V segment lost 0 bases and the J segment 7 bases; nucleotides outside the gene matches: 2. The CDR3 runs to 13 residues. The CDR3 bases are TGTGCCAGCAGTTTAGCAAGGGGGCTTGGCTACACCTTC. This translates into CASSLARGLGYTF.

V is TRBV3-1 (or the pseudogene TRBV3-2) and J is TRBJ1-3; 7 bases are a match to TRBD1. The CDR3 sequence is 16 residues long. Trimming removed 2 bases from V and 4 bases from J; junction bases left unmatched: 8. From germline, CDR1 is LGHDT and CDR2 YNNKEL (reference sequence). This CDR3 is CASSQRPGGQGNTIYF. The CDR3 DNA follows: TGTGCCAGCAGCCAAAGGCCAGGGGGGCAGGGAAACACCATATATTTT.

The chain couples TRBV14 to TRBJ2-1; 10 positions agree with TRBD2. The CDR3 runs 15 residues. J lost 10 bases, V lost 1 base, and 7 bases had no gene match. CDR1 is SGHDN and CDR2 is FVKESK in the germline V gene. The CDR3 protein is CASSQGGTSVYEQFF. The CDR3 DNA is TGTGCCAGCAGCCAAGGCGGGACTAGCGTTTACGAGCAGTTCTTC.

The chain joins TRBV5-6 to TRBJ2-6, with TRBD1 identical over 9 bases. This CDR3 region has 19 residues. The germline V gene has CDR1 SGHDT and CDR2 YYEEEE. Trimming removed 0 bases from V and 2 bases from J; junction bases left unmatched: 9. This CDR3 reads CASSLAVDRGRAGANVLTF. CDR3 DNA sequence: TGTGCCAGCAGCTTGGCCGTAGACAGGGGGAGGGCTGGGGCCAACGTCCTGACTTTC.

The chain is built from TRBV6-6 and TRBJ2-6; D possibly corresponds to TRBD2 (7 bases). Trimming removed 3 bases from V and 0 bases from J, with 9 bases in between. The length of the CDR3 is 16 residues. Germline V CDR1 and CDR2: MNHNY, SVGAGI (reference sequence). CDR3 coding DNA: TGTGCCAGCAGTTATAGGGGGGGCTCTGGGGCCAACGTCCTGACTTTC. Residues: CASSYRGGSGANVLTF.

The chain combines TRBV4-1 with TRBJ1-5, with 11 nucleotides matching TRBD1. This CDR3 comprises 18 residues. CDR1 and CDR2 (germline): MGHRA, YSYEKL. V lost 0 bases and J lost 1; bases outside the gene matches: 5. CDR3 DNA sequence: TGCGCCAGCAGCCAAGACCGGTGGGACAGGGGGAGCAATCAGCCCCAGCATTTT. This gives the protein CASSQDRWDRGSNQPQHF.

The chain joins TRBV2 to TRBJ2-7; tentatively, D is TRBD1 (6 bases). Trimming removed 7 bases from V and 2 bases from J, with 9 bases in between. Per the germline V gene, CDR1 is SNHLY and CDR2 is FYNNEI. The CDR3 consists of 12 residues. The CDR3 is CASTGQTYEQYF. CDR3 nucleotides: TGTGCCAGCACTGGACAGACCTACGAGCAGTACTTC.

This chain uses TRBV10-2 with TRBJ1-6; possibly TRBD1 for D (6 bases). Trimming pared 10 bases from V and 7 bases from J, leaving 17 bases between. This CDR3 contains 14 residues. Germline V CDR1 and CDR2: WSHSY, SAAADI. CDR3 protein: CATQGWNENSPLHF. The CDR3 coding sequence is TGCGCCACACAGGGCTGGAACGAGAATTCACCCCTCCACTTT.